Listed here are 3 T cell receptor beta chains from one sample, sequenced in a study of technical replicates of blood from a few donors. Some clones are missing from TCRdb's copy, which holds only in-frame ones; the method was immunoSEQ multiplex PCR. The table records approximately 75,000 clones, approximately 97% of them present only once. Sequenced material: T cells isolated from PBMCs. The source is a human donor in good health.

The CDR3 spells CASTGGPTDTQYF. CDR3 sequence (DNA): TGTGCCAGCACGGGGGGCCCCACAGATACGCAGTATTTT. The chain has TRBV2 and TRBJ2-3; TRBD2 is a possible D gene (7 bases). V shed 7 bases and J shed 2 bases, with 10 bases lying between them. Germline assignment: CDR1 SNHLY and CDR2 FYNNEI. The CDR3 has 13 residues.

The V call is TRBV6-4, the J call TRBJ1-5, with a weak D call TRBD1 (6 bases). The CDR3 contains 13 residues. The V end was cut by 3 bases, the J end by 9 bases, with 12 bases between. Germline values: CDR1 MRHNA, CDR2 SNTAGT. The CDR3 DNA reads as TGTGCCAGCAGTGAGGGACACCCCGGGCCCCAGCATTTT. Protein sequence: CASSEGHPGPQHF.

V and J are TRBV4-1 and TRBJ2-5; the match to TRBD2 covers 9 bases. This CDR3 is built from 16 residues. V dropped 3 bases and J dropped 0; count of bases not matched to a gene: 5. Per the germline V gene, CDR1 is MGHRA and CDR2 is YSYEKL. CDR3 in amino acids: CASSQKGLANQETQYF. CDR3 nucleotides: TGCGCCAGCAGCCAGAAGGGACTAGCTAACCAAGAGACCCAGTACTTC.